Shown below are 31 T cell receptor beta chains from a single sample sequenced in a study of shared clonotypes between healthy human individuals. Assay: immunoSEQ multiplex PCR; the TCRdb copy retains only in-frame clones and omits some. The repertoire includes around 990,000 clones, roughly 80% of them detected once, and 0.89% sits in the top ten. The sample consisted of memory CD4+ T cells from PBMCs. Subset: CD45RA-negative fraction. The receptors were gathered from a man younger than 35 in good health. Some clones in this sample may be carry-over from other donors' samples.

The chain recombines TRBV5-4 with TRBJ1-3; the D is unclear. Trimming cost V 6 bases and J 4 bases, with 14 bases left between them. Germline V CDR1 and CDR2: SGHNT, YYREEE (reference sequence). The CDR3 sequence is 14 residues long. CDR3 protein: CASILGRRGNTIYF. CDR3 nucleotide sequence: TGTGCCAGCATCCTAGGGCGGAGAGGAAACACCATATATTTT.

The chain recombines TRBV28 with TRBJ1-2, with D maybe TRBD1 (6 bases). Trimming removed 7 bases from V and 2 bases from J, with 17 bases in between. Germline V gene sequence: CDR1 MDHEN, CDR2 SYDVKM. CDR3 length: 15 residues. The CDR3 protein is CASKSEATGNYGYTF. The CDR3 nucleotides read TGTGCCAGCAAGAGCGAGGCGACAGGCAACTATGGCTACACCTTC.

This clone was picked up one time. V usage is TRBV27 and J usage is TRBJ1-1, with a weak D call TRBD1 (6 bases). Per germline, CDR1 MNHEY and CDR2 SMNVEV (reference sequence). Between the trimmed V and J ends, which lost 2 bases and 1 base, there was a span of 8 bases. The CDR3 has 14 amino acids. The CDR3 is CASSLRTANTEAFF. CDR3 nucleotide sequence: TGTGCCAGCAGTTTACGGACAGCGAACACTGAAGCTTTCTTT.

This clone has only a few counts. The chain combines TRBV5-1 with TRBJ2-1; 11 bases fit TRBD2. Germline V gene lookup returns CDR1 SGHRS and CDR2 YFSETQ. The CDR3 is made up of 16 amino acids. The trim removed 0 bases at V and 9 bases at J, leaving 8 bases unmatched. CDR3 amino acids: CASSLEASGGRREQFF. As DNA, the CDR3 is TGCGCCAGCAGCTTGGAGGCTAGCGGGGGGAGGCGTGAGCAGTTCTTC.

The rearrangement joins TRBV28 to TRBJ2-5; maybe TRBD2 (5 bases). The V end was cut by 2 bases, the J end by 5 bases, with 21 bases between. This CDR3 is 17 amino acids long. Per the germline V gene, CDR1 is MDHEN and CDR2 is SYDVKM. In DNA form, the CDR3 reads TGTGCCAGCAGTTTACGAAGCAAGCGGCTCCAGAGGGAGACCCAGTACTTC. Its translation: CASSLRSKRLQRETQYF.

The chain couples TRBV7-2 to TRBJ2-3, with TRBD2 identical over 7 bases. Germline-derived CDR1 and CDR2 are SGHTA and FQGNSA. CDR3 length: 16 amino acids. V lost 2 bases, J lost 4 bases, and 9 bases stayed unmatched. The chain's CDR3 is CASSLRGGSWADTQYF. CDR3 nucleotides: TGTGCCAGCAGCTTAAGGGGCGGGAGTTGGGCAGATACGCAGTATTTT.

This clone showed up just a few times. Other nucleotide sequences in the sample specify the same CDR3. The chain uses TRBV13 and TRBJ2-7; D is unresolved. Germline V lookup: CDR1 PRHDT, CDR2 FYEKMQ (reference sequence). V was pared by 4 bases and J by 2 bases, with 9 bases between. The CDR3 is made up of 13 amino acids. CDR3 in DNA: TGTGCCAGCAGCTCACTTGGGGCCTACGAGCAGTACTTC. Its translation is CASSSLGAYEQYF.

The chain is built from TRBV28 and TRBJ2-7; 7 bases line up with TRBD1. V lost 7 bases, J lost 0 bases, and 9 bases stayed unmatched. The germline gives CDR1 MDHEN, CDR2 SYDVKM. The CDR3 consists of 15 residues. The CDR3 reads CASKTSGTVSYEQYF. In DNA form, the CDR3 reads TGTGCCAGCAAAACATCCGGGACAGTCTCCTACGAGCAGTACTTC.

This chain links TRBV7-9 with TRBJ2-5; D is possibly TRBD1 (6 bases). The CDR3 runs to 16 residues. Trimming removed 5 bases at V and 2 bases at J, with 18 bases between. In germline, CDR1 is SEHNR, CDR2 FQNEAQ (reference sequence). The CDR3 region is CASSTRQGLEQETQYF. For the CDR3, the DNA is TGTGCCAGCAGCACAAGGCAGGGGCTGGAACAAGAGACCCAGTACTTC.

The rearrangement links TRBV7-2 to TRBJ2-1; D possibly corresponds to TRBD2 (5 bases). V lost 1 base, J lost 5 bases, and 12 bases lay in between. Germline V gene lookup returns CDR1 SGHTA and CDR2 FQGNSA. The CDR3 sequence is 15 residues long. CDR3 DNA sequence: TGTGCCAGCAGCTTAGTGGGAGCCGGGGACAATGAGCAGTTCTTC. Translation gives CASSLVGAGDNEQFF.

This rearrangement joins TRBV14 to TRBJ1-2, with D possibly TRBD1 on 5 matching bases. This CDR3 is built from 15 residues. V was clipped by 1 base and J by 4 bases, with 13 bases between them. Looked up from germline, CDR1 is SGHDN and CDR2 is FVKESK. CDR3: CASSQASGAAYGYTF. The CDR3 DNA reads as TGTGCCAGCAGCCAAGCCTCCGGGGCCGCCTATGGCTACACCTTC.

The V gene is TRBV6-6, the J gene TRBJ2-7; the match to TRBD1 covers 9 bases. CDR1 and CDR2 (germline): MNHNY, SVGAGI (reference sequence). With V trimmed by 8 bases and J by 4 bases, 12 bases remained unmatched. This CDR3 is 15 amino acids long. CDR3 in DNA: TGTGCCAGCCGATACCCCCGGGACAGGGTGTACGAGCAGTACTTC. It encodes CASRYPRDRVYEQYF.

V gene TRBV29-1 combines with J gene TRBJ2-5; 9 nucleotides agree with TRBD1. Losses at the gene ends were 6 bases for V and 4 bases for J; bases not matched to a gene: 9. Germline values: CDR1 SQVTM, CDR2 ANQGSEA. CDR3 length: 14 amino acids. The CDR3 region has the DNA TGCAGCGTGGAGCGAACAGGGGGCATAGAGACCCAGTACTTC. Amino acid sequence: CSVERTGGIETQYF.

In DNA, the CDR3 is TGTGCCAGCACCTCACAGGGGGTCAGAACTGAAGCTTTCTTT. Protein sequence: CASTSQGVRTEAFF. The V and J genes are TRBV28 and TRBJ1-1; 8 bases match TRBD1. The trim removed 7 bases at V and 5 bases at J, leaving 9 bases unmatched. This CDR3 is 14 amino acids long. The germline CDR1 and CDR2 sequences are MDHEN and SYDVKM.

The CDR3, as DNA: TGTGCCAGTACCCATGCAAGAGGGGGGAGTGAAAAACTGTTTTTT. Its translation is CASTHARGGSEKLFF. V usage is TRBV19 and J usage is TRBJ1-4; perhaps TRBD1 as D (6 bases). V was pared by 7 bases and J by 7 bases, with 19 bases between. The germline CDR1 and CDR2 sequences are LNHDA and SQIVND (reference sequence). The CDR3 is 15 amino acids.

The chain is built from TRBV19 and TRBJ1-1; D gene unclear. V was trimmed by 0 bases and J by 11 bases, leaving 7 bases between them. Germline V gene sequence: CDR1 LNHDA, CDR2 SQIVND (reference sequence). There are 11 residues in the CDR3. The CDR3 region is CASSIETDAFF. In DNA form, the CDR3 reads TGTGCCAGTAGTATAGAAACGGACGCTTTCTTT. Looking up the rest from reference TRBV19 and TRBJ1-1 gives the full variable domain: DGGITQSPKYLFRKEGQNVTLSCEQNLNHDAMYWYRQDPGQGLRLIYYSQIVNDFQKGDIAEGYSVSREKKESFPLTVTSAQKNPTAFYLCASSIETDAFFGQGTRLTVV.

The V gene is TRBV6-9, the J gene TRBJ1-4; no clear D gene. Germline V gene sequence: CDR1 MNHGY, CDR2 SVAAGI. This CDR3 comprises 15 residues. The V end lost 5 bases, the J end lost 3 bases, and 13 bases lay between the germline ends. The chain's CDR3 is CASSRPVSANEKLFF. The CDR3 DNA reads TGTGCCAGCAGTCGGCCCGTCTCGGCTAATGAAAAACTGTTTTTT.

This clone has just one count. This CDR3 reads CASRAPLPNEQFF. CDR3 DNA sequence: TGTGCCAGCAGAGCTCCTCTCCCCAATGAGCAGTTCTTC. This chain uses TRBV2 with TRBJ2-1; no clear D gene. Trimming cost V 6 bases and J 6 bases, with 12 bases left between them. Germline V lookup: CDR1 SNHLY, CDR2 FYNNEI. The CDR3 sequence is 13 residues long.

This sequence joins TRBV2 and TRBJ2-3; unclear D gene. CDR3 size: 11 residues. V was pared by 5 bases and J by 6 bases, with 6 bases between. Germline-derived CDR1 and CDR2 are SNHLY and FYNNEI. The CDR3 DNA is TGTGCCAGCAGTTATGGGGATACGCAGTATTTT. This gives the protein CASSYGDTQYF.

The chain combines TRBV9 with TRBJ2-1, with TRBD1 matching over 7 bases. The V gene's germline CDR1 is SGDLS and CDR2 YYNGEE. There are 15 residues in the CDR3. J gave up 0 bases and V 3 bases, and 3 bases lay outside the gene matches. The CDR3 region has the DNA TGTGCCAGCAGCGCCGGGGACAGCTCCTACAATGAGCAGTTCTTC. Translated: CASSAGDSSYNEQFF.

About this clone itself: A read error may account for a junction end that differs from germline. The CDR3 here is CASNEQGNNYGYTF. As DNA, the CDR3 is TGTGCCAGCAATGAACAGGGAAATAACTATGGCTACACCTTC. V gene TRBV2 combines with J gene TRBJ1-2; D is possibly TRBD1 (6 bases). CDR3 length: 14 amino acids. The germline V gene encodes CDR1 SNHLY and CDR2 FYNNEI.

This chain connects TRBV6-6 to TRBJ2-7, with 7 positions matching TRBD1. Germline V gene lookup returns CDR1 MNHNY and CDR2 SVGAGI (reference sequence). V was clipped by 4 bases and J by 3 bases; unmatched bases: 9. The CDR3 totals 15 residues. CDR3 nucleotides: TGTGCCAGCAGTTCCACCGGGACAGCGAGCTACGAGCAGTACTTC. As protein: CASSSTGTASYEQYF.

This sequence joins TRBV27 and TRBJ1-6; TRBD1 matches 9 bases. In germline, CDR1 is MNHEY, CDR2 SMNVEV (reference sequence). The ends lost 5 bases at V and 6 bases at J; junction bases unmatched: 5. There are 15 residues in the CDR3. The chain's CDR3 is CASSKGQGPNSPLHF. CDR3 in DNA: TGTGCCAGCAGTAAAGGACAGGGGCCTAATTCACCCCTCCACTTT.

This clone occurred once. The rearrangement links TRBV19 to TRBJ1-2; no firm D call. CDR3 size: 16 residues. The germline CDR1 and CDR2 sequences are LNHDA and SQIVND (reference sequence). Trimming stripped 5 bases from V and 3 bases from J, with 19 bases between. In DNA, the CDR3 is TGTGCCAGTAGTCCGGGTGGACGCCTCCGGGACTATGGCTACACCTTC. It is translated as CASSPGGRLRDYGYTF. The entire variable domain, with the rest obtained from reference TRBV19 and TRBJ1-2, is as follows: DGGITQSPKYLFRKEGQNVTLSCEQNLNHDAMYWYRQDPGQGLRLIYYSQIVNDFQKGDIAEGYSVSREKKESFPLTVTSAQKNPTAFYLCASSPGGRLRDYGYTFGSGTRLTVV.

The chain joins TRBV13 to TRBJ2-1; D not certain. Trimming took 4 bases from V and 9 from J, leaving 10 bases between them. Germline V gene data show CDR1 as PRHDT and CDR2 as FYEKMQ (reference sequence). The CDR3 has 12 residues. The CDR3 DNA sequence: TGTGCCAGCAGCTCCCGGTTAATTGAGCAGTTCTTC. Residues: CASSSRLIEQFF. Full variable domain (missing parts from reference TRBV13 and TRBJ2-1): AAGVIQSPRHLIKEKRETATLKCYPIPRHDTVYWYQQGPGQDPQFLISFYEKMQSDKGSIPDRFSAQQFSDYHSELNMSSLELGDSALYFCASSSRLIEQFFGPGTRLTVL.

The J gene is TRBJ2-1, the V gene TRBV2; 8 nucleotides align to TRBD2. This CDR3 region has 18 residues. Germline values: CDR1 SNHLY, CDR2 FYNNEI. The V and J ends lost 7 bases and 3 bases, in that order; junction bases with no gene match: 17. CDR3 loop: CASTEPDGLAPGYNEQFF. The CDR3 nucleotides are TGTGCCAGCACCGAACCCGACGGACTAGCCCCTGGCTACAATGAGCAGTTCTTC.

This chain joins TRBV7-2 and TRBJ1-5; no definite D call. The CDR3 runs 14 residues. Germline V CDR1 and CDR2: SGHTA, FQGNSA. The V and J ends lost 3 bases and 6 bases respectively, with 12 bases between them. The CDR3 protein is CASSFDGRGQPQHF. CDR3 DNA: TGTGCCAGCAGCTTTGACGGGAGAGGTCAGCCCCAGCATTTT.

CDR3 protein: CASSLSGGEEYF. The CDR3 region has the DNA TGTGCCAGCAGTTTATCAGGCGGGGAAGAGTACTTC. This chain connects TRBV28 to TRBJ2-7, with D possibly matching TRBD2 (6 bases). This CDR3 region has 12 residues. CDR1 MDHEN and CDR2 SYDVKM come from the germline V gene. V shed 1 base and J shed 11 bases, with 12 bases lying between them.

The chain carries TRBV5-1 and TRBJ2-1; TRBD1 matches at 10 bases. Germline V gene sequence: CDR1 SGHRS, CDR2 YFSETQ. This CDR3 comprises 15 residues. J was trimmed by 9 bases and V by 0 bases; bases with no gene match: 6. CDR3: CASSLAGQGVGEQFF. CDR3 nucleotides: TGCGCCAGCAGCTTGGCCGGACAGGGGGTAGGTGAGCAGTTCTTC. Full variable domain (remainder filled in from reference TRBV5-1 and TRBJ2-1): KAGVTQTPRYLIKTRGQQVTLSCSPISGHRSVSWYQQTPGQGLQFLFEYFSETQRNKGNFPGRFSGRQFSNSRSEMNVSTLELGDSALYLCASSLAGQGVGEQFFGPGTRLTVL.

This chain joins TRBV10-3 and TRBJ2-7; possibly TRBD1 for D (6 bases). The CDR3 sequence is 12 residues long. CDR1 and CDR2 (germline): ENHRY, SYGVKD. The V end was cut by 0 bases, the J end by 11 bases, with 11 bases between. The CDR3 DNA is TGTGCCATCAGTGAGTCCGGGGACACGGAGTACTTC. Translated: CAISESGDTEYF.

The chain is built from TRBV2 and TRBJ2-7; 10 positions agree with TRBD2. J lost 7 bases, V lost 2 bases, and 8 bases had no gene match. The CDR3 is 15 residues long. CDR1 is SNHLY and CDR2 is FYNNEI in the germline V gene. The CDR3 sequence is CASSESLAGVGEQYF. The DNA of the CDR3 is TGTGCCAGCAGTGAATCCCTAGCGGGAGTGGGTGAGCAGTACTTC.